These 5 T cell receptor beta chains were sequenced from one sample in a study of technical replicates of blood from a handful of donors. Assay: immunoSEQ multiplex PCR; the TCRdb copy retains only in-frame clones and omits some. The repertoire includes roughly 14,000 clones, around 86% of them detected once, and over 10% sits in the top ten. Sequenced: PBMCs. These receptors all come from a human donor in good health.

V is TRBV7-7 and J is TRBJ2-5; 10 bases map to TRBD2. J was trimmed by 2 bases and V by 0 bases; bases with no gene match: 3. CDR1 and CDR2 (germline): SSHAT, FNYEAQ (reference sequence). The CDR3 runs to 16 residues. CDR3: CASSLAASGGQETQYF. The CDR3 DNA is TGTGCCAGCAGCTTAGCAGCTAGCGGGGGACAAGAGACCCAGTACTTC.

The chain's CDR3 is CASSQGPGSNQPQHF. The CDR3 DNA follows: TGTGCCAGCAGCCAGGGGCCGGGAAGCAATCAGCCCCAGCATTTT. The V and J genes are TRBV5-6 and TRBJ1-5, with D perhaps matching TRBD1 (6 bases). The CDR3 is 15 residues long. CDR1 SGHDT and CDR2 YYEEEE come from the germline V gene. V lost 4 bases, J lost 1 base, and 12 bases lay in between.

The chain has TRBV5-1 and TRBJ2-1; D is unresolved. Per the germline V gene, CDR1 is SGHRS and CDR2 is YFSETQ. This CDR3 has 14 residues. Trimming took 5 bases from V and 7 from J, leaving 16 bases between them. The chain's CDR3 is CASSPRHSHNEQFF. For the CDR3, the DNA is TGCGCCAGCAGTCCGCGACACTCTCATAATGAGCAGTTCTTC.

The chain carries TRBV6-1 and TRBJ2-1; 7 positions match TRBD1. The CDR3 is 14 amino acids. Losses at the gene ends were 5 bases for V and 1 base for J; bases not matched to a gene: 2. Germline values: CDR1 MNHNS, CDR2 SASEGT. This chain's CDR3 is CASSRQGSYNEQFF. The CDR3 nucleotides are TGTGCCAGCAGTAGACAGGGATCCTACAATGAGCAGTTCTTC.

This chain connects TRBV4-1 to TRBJ1-5, with D perhaps matching TRBD1 (5 bases). The germline V gene encodes CDR1 MGHRA and CDR2 YSYEKL. This CDR3 region has 15 residues. Trimming took off 0 bases at V and 2 bases at J, with 8 bases between the two ends. CDR3 nucleotides: TGCGCCAGCAGCCAAGAAACGACAGGCAATCAGCCCCAGCATTTT. Amino acid sequence: CASSQETTGNQPQHF.